The 29 T cell receptor beta chains reported below all come from one sample, sequenced in a study of T cells after yellow fever vaccination. Using its own MiXCR run on the 5' RACE reads, TCRdb lists one record per CDR3 protein. The sample holds around 330,000 distinct CDR3 sequences; approximately 3.9% are singletons and the top ten take about 20%. The sequenced sample was PBMCs, obtained on the day of the yellow fever booster vaccination. Receptors originate from a man aged 18 to 29 who received the YFV17D yellow fever vaccine.

This clonotype has a handful of counts. The gene calls are TRBV29-1 and TRBJ1-1; possibly TRBD1 for D (6 bases). Trimming took 7 bases from V and 8 from J, leaving 14 bases between them. From germline, CDR1 is SQVTM and CDR2 ANQGSEA. The CDR3 spans 11 residues. Here the CDR3 DNA reads TGCAGCGCCAGGGGACACCCCGAAGCTTTCTTT. It specifies CSARGHPEAFF.

This chain connects TRBV18 to TRBJ1-3; D gene unclear. This CDR3 contains 17 residues. V was clipped by 4 bases and J by 0 bases, with 16 bases between them. Germline CDR1 reads KGHSH; CDR2 reads LQKENI. The CDR3 nucleotides are TGTGCCAGCTCACTATACCACGGGGTGGGCTCTGGAAACACCATATATTTT. Protein product: CASSLYHGVGSGNTIYF.

The table lists this clonotype with many counts. The CDR3: CASSSTWNGYTF. CDR3 nucleotides: TGTGCCAGCAGTTCGACCTGGAATGGCTACACCTTC. This chain uses TRBV12-3 or TRBV12-4 with TRBJ1-2; D uncertain. Trimming stripped 4 bases from V and 6 bases from J, with 9 bases between. CDR3 length equals 12 residues.

This clonotype was seen a few times. The rearrangement links TRBV27 to TRBJ1-5, with a possible D match to TRBD1 (5 bases). V gave up 2 bases and J gave up 2 bases, with 10 bases separating them. Germline lookup yields CDR1 MNHEY and CDR2 SMNVEV (reference sequence). The CDR3 extends over 15 amino acids. The CDR3 nucleotides read TGTGCCAGCAGTTTACTGCAGGGTGGCAATCAGCCCCAGCATTTT. Its protein product is CASSLLQGGNQPQHF.

This clonotype was recorded many times. This chain joins TRBV20-1 and TRBJ2-5, with TRBD2 identical over 11 bases. The CDR3 totals 16 residues. CDR1 and CDR2 (germline): DFQATT, SNEGSKA (reference sequence). The ends lost 3 bases at V and 2 bases at J; junction bases unmatched: 8. This CDR3 reads CSASGRLAGGQETQYF. CDR3 coding DNA: TGCAGTGCTAGTGGCCGGCTAGCGGGGGGACAAGAGACCCAGTACTTC.

This clonotype has more than one count but fewer than ten. The chain carries TRBV7-9 and TRBJ1-4; D is unclear. V lost 3 bases, J lost 4 bases, and 6 bases lay in between. The CDR3 sequence is 13 residues long. The germline CDR1 and CDR2 sequences are SEHNR and FQNEAQ (reference sequence). The CDR3 here is CASSLDVNEKLFF. The CDR3 nucleotides read TGTGCCAGCAGCTTGGACGTTAATGAAAAACTGTTTTTT.

The V gene is TRBV7-2, the J gene TRBJ2-3; TRBD2 aligns across 8 bases. V was pared by 3 bases and J by 6 bases, with 5 bases of the junction left unmatched. The CDR3 is 14 amino acids. Per the germline V gene, CDR1 is SGHTA and CDR2 is FQGNSA. The CDR3: CASSLGLVGDTQYF. The DNA of the CDR3 is TGTGCCAGCAGCTTGGGACTAGTAGGGGATACGCAGTATTTT.

This clonotype was counted many times. This rearrangement joins TRBV24-1 to TRBJ2-1; tentatively, D is TRBD2 (5 bases). Germline loops: CDR1 KGHDR, CDR2 SFDVKD. Deletions cut 3 bases from V and 2 bases from J, with 10 bases between. The CDR3 covers 15 residues. The CDR3 here is CATSDALLAYNEQFF. CDR3 DNA sequence: TGTGCCACCAGTGATGCACTACTAGCCTACAATGAGCAGTTCTTC.

This clonotype occurred a few times. The chain employs TRBV11-2 and TRBJ2-2; a weak D match, TRBD1 (7 bases). The germline V and J ends were trimmed by 5 bases and 6 bases, with 13 bases remaining between them. This CDR3 has 14 residues. The V gene's germline CDR1 is SGHAT and CDR2 FQNNGV. The CDR3 spells CASSRPGGPGELFF. The CDR3 DNA is TGTGCCAGCAGCCGACCAGGGGGGCCCGGGGAGCTGTTTTTT.

This clonotype was seen more than once but under ten times. The V call is TRBV4-1, the J call TRBJ2-3; the match to TRBD2 covers 9 bases. The V gene end was trimmed by 8 bases and the J gene end by 2 bases; junction bases not matched to a gene: 14. The CDR3 runs 17 residues. Per the germline V gene, CDR1 is MGHRA and CDR2 is YSYEKL. The CDR3 bases are TGCGCCAGCCGCCTGGGCAGCGGGGGGTTATCCACAGATACGCAGTATTTT. This gives the protein CASRLGSGGLSTDTQYF.

This clonotype was counted only a few times. The rearrangement links TRBV12-3 or TRBV12-4 to TRBJ2-3, with TRBD2 matching 14 bases. The CDR3 is made up of 17 amino acids. J was trimmed by 6 bases and V by 2 bases; bases with no gene match: 7. The CDR3 DNA reads TGTGCCAGCAGTTTAAGCGGACTAGCGGGGGGTTTGGATACGCAGTATTTT. Its protein product is CASSLSGLAGGLDTQYF.

V is TRBV12-3 or TRBV12-4 and J is TRBJ2-1; maybe TRBD2 (7 bases). V lost 3 bases to trimming and J lost 16 bases, with 28 bases between them. The CDR3 sequence is 16 residues long. DNA for the CDR3: TGTGCCAGCAGTTTGGCGGGACACCTGGTGGGCGGGGGAAAATTCTTC. This sequence encodes CASSLAGHLVGGGKFF.

The chain is built from TRBV7-8 and TRBJ2-3; D might be TRBD1 (5 bases). Germline V CDR1 and CDR2: SGHVS, FQNEAQ. CDR3 length: 14 residues. The V and J ends lost 5 bases and 2 bases respectively, with 11 bases between them. The CDR3 DNA reads as TGTGCCAGCAGCGAACAGGCTTCCACAGATACGCAGTATTTT. This translates into CASSEQASTDTQYF.

This clonotype was seen ten or more times. The genes are TRBV12-3 or TRBV12-4 and TRBJ1-1; D gene unclear. Trimming shortened V by 8 bases and J by 3 bases, and 16 bases separated the two germline ends. This CDR3 region has 14 residues. Here the CDR3 reads CASQPRVQDTEAFF. DNA of the CDR3: TGTGCCAGCCAACCTAGGGTTCAAGACACTGAAGCTTTCTTT.

In this sample, this clonotype turned up many times. The V and J genes are TRBV29-1 and TRBJ2-5; D possibly matches TRBD1 or TRBD2 (5 bases each). Germline CDR1 SQVTM, CDR2 ANQGSEA. V was cut by 4 bases and J by 5 bases, with 20 bases left in between. The CDR3 length is 15 residues. CDR3 DNA: TGCAGCGTTGGTCCTTATGGGGGTCGCGGGGAGACCCAGTACTTC. It codes for CSVGPYGGRGETQYF.

This clonotype was counted at least ten times. The V and J genes are TRBV5-6 and TRBJ2-7; D may be TRBD2 (6 bases). This CDR3 contains 17 residues. Germline V lookup: CDR1 SGHDT, CDR2 YYEEEE. Trimming removed 1 base at V and 0 bases at J, with 17 bases between. DNA of the CDR3: TGTGCCAGCAGCTTGCCCTTGGGCCGGACTAACTCCTACGAGCAGTACTTC. It specifies CASSLPLGRTNSYEQYF.

This clonotype was detected ten times or more. The chain is built from TRBV9 and TRBJ2-3; 8 bases map to TRBD1. Germline V CDR1 and CDR2: SGDLS, YYNGEE. Trimming at V came to 3 bases and at J to 6 bases, leaving 6 bases not matched to a gene. The CDR3 extends over 14 amino acids. CDR3 in DNA: TGTGCCAGCAGCGGGGACAGGCTGTCGGATACGCAGTATTTT. It specifies CASSGDRLSDTQYF.

This clonotype has a count of ten or more. The V call is TRBV7-2, the J call TRBJ2-6; the D gene is possibly TRBD2 (5 bases). The CDR3 totals 18 residues. CDR1 SGHTA and CDR2 FQGNSA come from the germline V gene. Trimming stripped 3 bases from V and 0 bases from J, with 15 bases between. The CDR3 is CASSLAGRRASGANVLTF. CDR3 nucleotides: TGTGCCAGCAGCTTGGCGGGTCGTAGGGCCTCTGGGGCCAACGTCCTGACTTTC.

The chain employs TRBV12-3 or TRBV12-4 and TRBJ1-5; the D is unclear. Trimming took 4 bases from V and 1 from J, leaving 11 bases between them. This CDR3 is built from 15 residues. The CDR3 DNA reads as TGTGCCAGCAGTTGGCCGGGCGTCAGCAATCAGCCCCAGCATTTT. It specifies CASSWPGVSNQPQHF.

This clonotype has ten or more counts. The chain has TRBV6-1 and TRBJ2-5, with 10 bases that match TRBD1. Germline values: CDR1 MNHNS, CDR2 SASEGT. This CDR3 contains 15 residues. The J segment lost 5 bases and the V segment lost 0 bases, leaving 3 bases of the junction unmatched. Here the CDR3 reads CASSEATGGAETQYF. CDR3 nucleotides: TGTGCCAGCAGTGAAGCGACAGGGGGCGCGGAGACCCAGTACTTC.

This clonotype showed up many times. The rearrangement uses TRBV5-5 and TRBJ2-3; 7 nucleotides match TRBD1. CDR3 length equals 15 residues. Unmatched junction bases numbered 5, after V lost 4 bases and J lost 0 bases. Germline V CDR1 and CDR2: SGHKS, YYEKEE (reference sequence). This CDR3 reads CASSAGTVSTDTQYF. CDR3 DNA sequence: TGTGCCAGCAGCGCCGGGACAGTTAGCACAGATACGCAGTATTTT.

CDR3 residues: CAISESAVGEQYV. The CDR3 region has the DNA TGTGCCATCAGTGAGTCTGCGGTCGGTGAGCAGTACGTC. The chain joins TRBV10-3 to TRBJ2-7; no definite D call. The germline gives CDR1 ENHRY, CDR2 SYGVKD. CDR3 size: 13 residues. Trimming cost V 0 bases and J 7 bases, with 10 bases left between them.

On this clonotype itself: Sequence at one end of the junction differs from germline and may be a read error. V and J are TRBV19 and TRBJ2-4; D is unresolved. Per germline, CDR1 LNHDA and CDR2 SQIVND (reference sequence). This CDR3 region has 14 residues. CDR3 in DNA: TGTGCCAGTGGTATAGCCGGGTCGGTAAACATTCAGTACTTC. Its protein product is CASGIAGSVNIQYF. The whole variable domain, remainder taken from reference TRBV19 and TRBJ2-4, is DGGITQSPKYLFRKEGQNVTLSCEQNLNHDAMYWYRQDPGQGLRLIYYSQIVNDFQKGDIAEGYSVSREKKESFPLTVTSAQKNPTAFYLCASGIAGSVNIQYFGAGTRLSVL.

This clonotype showed up many times. The chain employs TRBV20-1 and TRBJ2-4, with D possibly being TRBD2 (6 bases). Deletions cut 3 bases from V and 9 bases from J, with 21 bases between. The CDR3 contains 15 residues. Germline CDR1 DFQATT, CDR2 SNEGSKA (reference sequence). CDR3 sequence reads: CSASGSRGPRGIQYF. The CDR3 bases are TGCAGTGCTAGCGGATCGCGGGGCCCACGGGGCATTCAGTACTTC.

There are many counts of this clonotype. The V call is TRBV12-5, the J call TRBJ1-6, with D possibly TRBD1 on 5 matching bases. Trimming removed 3 bases at V and 8 bases at J, with 8 bases between. CDR1 is LGHNT and CDR2 is FRNRAP in the germline V gene. This CDR3 has 13 amino acids. The CDR3 is CASGFRVDSPLHF. Here the CDR3 DNA reads TGTGCTAGTGGTTTCAGGGTGGATTCACCCCTCCACTTT. The full variable domain, rest sourced from reference TRBV12-5 and TRBJ1-6, is DARVTQTPRHKVTEMGQEVTMRCQPILGHNTVFWYRQTMMQGLELLAYFRNRAPLDDSGMPKDRFSAEMPDATLATLKIQPSEPRDSAVYFCASGFRVDSPLHFGNGTRLTVT.

This clonotype was observed many times. The CDR3 DNA reads as TGTGCCATCAGTGAAGTAGTGCGCGAAGAGACCCAGTACTTC. Translating gives CAISEVVREETQYF. The chain employs TRBV10-3 and TRBJ2-5, with no clear D. This CDR3 comprises 14 residues. Germline V gene lookup returns CDR1 ENHRY and CDR2 SYGVKD. V lost 3 bases and J lost 3, with 11 bases in between.

This clonotype occurred many times. This sequence joins TRBV3-1 and TRBJ2-4; D is unresolved. There are 15 residues in the CDR3. Germline CDR1 LGHDT, CDR2 YNNKEL (reference sequence). With 4 bases removed from V and 4 bases from J, the gap between germline ends came to 14 bases. The DNA of the CDR3 is TGTGCCAGCAGCCTCCACCGGGCCGATAAAAACATTCAGTACTTC. Its protein is CASSLHRADKNIQYF.

This clonotype showed up many times. This chain uses TRBV10-3 with TRBJ2-7; 10 bases are a match to TRBD1. The CDR3 runs 15 residues. From germline, CDR1 is ENHRY and CDR2 SYGVKD. V dropped 4 bases and J dropped 2; count of bases not matched to a gene: 5. Written as DNA, the CDR3 is TGTGCCATCAGTGGAAGACAGGGGGCCACCTACGAGCAGTACTTC. It specifies CAISGRQGATYEQYF.

This clonotype was observed a few times. The chain links TRBV7-2 to TRBJ1-1; D unresolved. There are 15 residues in the CDR3. Germline assignment: CDR1 SGHTA and CDR2 FQGNSA. Trimming removed 3 bases at V and 1 base at J, with 12 bases between. CDR3 in DNA: TGTGCCAGCAGCTTCTTATCGACGGAGAACACTGAAGCTTTCTTT. Amino acid sequence: CASSFLSTENTEAFF.